These T cell receptor beta chains were read from a single sample in a study of regulatory T cells in long-lasting Graves disease. In TCRdb, the multiplex PCR reads were re-called with MiXCR into one record per CDR3 protein. The sample contains around 460,000 distinct CDR3 sequences, 20% to 25% of which appear only once. The source was peripheral blood mononuclear cells (PBMCs), collected when the disease was refractory, from a patient treated with antithyroid drugs. The receptors originated from a female donor with Graves disease. The CDR3 runs from the conserved cysteine through the conserved F or W. A D gene is named only where the DNA matches it firmly. The listing skips clone size in some rows; elsewhere it reads once, few, many or a size class.

j_call v_call d_call clone_size cdr3_nt cdr3_aa
TRBJ1-1 TRBV2 . many TGTGCCTCCTCAAAGGCAGAGACTGAAGCTTTCTTT CASSKAETEAFF
TRBJ2-7 TRBV20-1 . . TGCAGTGCTCTGGGAGGACCCTACGAGCAGTACTTC CSALGGPYEQYF
TRBJ2-7 TRBV27 . . TGTGCCAGCGCTTTTTCGACCTTAAAGCATCCCGGCGCCTACGAGCAGTACTTC CASAFSTLKHPGAYEQYF
TRBJ2-7 TRBV5-1 . few TGCGCCAGCAGCTTGTCAACGGCATCCTACGAGCAGTACTTC CASSLSTASYEQYF
TRBJ1-1 TRBV20-1 . few TGCAGTGCTAGAGGGGTGAGGGCTTTCTTT CSARGVRAFF
TRBJ2-2 TRBV28 . many TGTGCCAGCAGTCTTCCTCCGTTGGGCGGGGAGCTGTTTTTT CASSLPPLGGELFF
TRBJ1-5 TRBV28 TRBD1 many TGTGCCAGCAGCCCGGACAGGGGGCGTAAAAATAGCAATCAGCCCCAGCATTTT CASSPDRGRKNSNQPQHF
TRBJ2-1 TRBV20-1 . . TGCAGTGCTAGAGAAGGGAGCTCCTACAATGAGCAGTTCTTC CSAREGSSYNEQFF
TRBJ1-1 TRBV9 . medium-sized TGTGCCAGCAGCGGGAGTAACACTGAAGCTTTCTTT CASSGSNTEAFF
TRBJ2-5 TRBV15 TRBD1 . TGTGCCACCAGCACTGACAGGGGGCCGGACGAGACCCGGTACTTC CATSTDRGPDETRYF
TRBJ1-6 TRBV2 . many TGTGCCAGCAGTCCCGGGCCTAATTCACCCCTCCACTTT CASSPGPNSPLHF
TRBJ2-3 TRBV7-2 TRBD1 . TGTGCCAGCAGCCCACGGACAGGGTTCGATACGCAGTATTTT CASSPRTGFDTQYF
TRBJ2-2 TRBV11-3 . . TGTGCCAGCACCCGGATCTCCGGGGAGCTGTTTTTT CASTRISGELFF
TRBJ2-5 TRBV28 TRBD2 many TGTGCCAGCTCACGAGCGGGAGGGCCGATGGAGACCCAGTACTTC CASSRAGGPMETQYF
TRBJ1-6 TRBV5-1 TRBD1 many TGCGCCAGCAGACACGGACAGGTCCGGGGAGCACCCCTCCACTTT CASRHGQVRGAPLHF
TRBJ1-5 TRBV19 TRBD1 . TGTGCCAGTAGTGGGGGGACAGGGGATGGTCAGCCCCAGCATTTT CASSGGTGDGQPQHF
TRBJ2-1 TRBV30 TRBD1 . TGTGCCTGGACCACGGGACAGGGTGTATATGAGCAGTTCTTC CAWTTGQGVYEQFF
TRBJ2-3 TRBV20-1 . . TGCAGTGCTAGAGACCCCCTTAAACTCCTCTATGATACGCAGTATTTT CSARDPLKLLYDTQYF
TRBJ2-6 TRBV20-1 . many TGCAGTGCTAGACCCAACTCTGGGGCCAACGTCCTGACTTTC CSARPNSGANVLTF
TRBJ1-5 TRBV15 TRBD1 few TGTGCCACCAGCAGAGTACACAGGGGGTCCTATAGCAATCAGCCCCAGCATTTT CATSRVHRGSYSNQPQHF
TRBJ2-1 TRBV7-9 . . TGTGCCAGCAGCACGGACAATGAGCAGTTCTTC CASSTDNEQFF